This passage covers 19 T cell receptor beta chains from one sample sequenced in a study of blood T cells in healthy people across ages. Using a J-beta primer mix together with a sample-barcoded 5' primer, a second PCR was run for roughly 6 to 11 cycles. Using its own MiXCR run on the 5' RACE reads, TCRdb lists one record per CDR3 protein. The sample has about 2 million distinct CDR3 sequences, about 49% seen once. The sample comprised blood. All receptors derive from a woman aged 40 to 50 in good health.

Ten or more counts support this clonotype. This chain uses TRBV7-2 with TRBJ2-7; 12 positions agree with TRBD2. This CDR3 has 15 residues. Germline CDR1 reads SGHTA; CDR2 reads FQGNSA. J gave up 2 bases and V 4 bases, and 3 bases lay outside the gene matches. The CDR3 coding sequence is TGTGCCAGCAGCTCCTCTAGCGGGGGGGCCTACGAGCAGTACTTC. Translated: CASSSSSGGAYEQYF.

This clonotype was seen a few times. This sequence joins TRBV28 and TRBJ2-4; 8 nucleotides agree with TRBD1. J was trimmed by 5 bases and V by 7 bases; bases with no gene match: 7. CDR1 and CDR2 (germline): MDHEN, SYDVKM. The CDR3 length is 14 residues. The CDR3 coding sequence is TGTGCCAGCATTCCCGGGACAGGAGAAAACATTCAGTACTTC. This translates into CASIPGTGENIQYF.

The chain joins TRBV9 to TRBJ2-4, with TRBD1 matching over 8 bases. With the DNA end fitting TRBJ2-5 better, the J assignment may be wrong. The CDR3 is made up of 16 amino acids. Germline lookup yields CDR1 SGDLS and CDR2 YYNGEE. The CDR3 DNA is TGTGCCAGCAGCGTAGGTGAACAGGGGGTCGGAGAGACCCAGTACTTC. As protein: CASSVGEQGVGETQYF.

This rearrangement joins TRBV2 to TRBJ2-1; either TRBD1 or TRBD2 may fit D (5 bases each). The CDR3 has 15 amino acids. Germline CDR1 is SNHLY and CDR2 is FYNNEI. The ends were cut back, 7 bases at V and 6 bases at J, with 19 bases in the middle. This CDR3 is CASTRAVGASNEQFF. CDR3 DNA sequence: TGTGCCAGCACCAGAGCGGTCGGGGCCTCCAATGAGCAGTTCTTC.

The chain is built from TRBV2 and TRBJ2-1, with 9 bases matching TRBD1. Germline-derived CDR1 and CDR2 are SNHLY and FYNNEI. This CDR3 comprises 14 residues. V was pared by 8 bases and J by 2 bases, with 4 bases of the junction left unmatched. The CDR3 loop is CASAGQGTYNEQFF. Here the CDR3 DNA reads TGTGCCAGCGCGGGACAGGGTACCTACAATGAGCAGTTCTTC.

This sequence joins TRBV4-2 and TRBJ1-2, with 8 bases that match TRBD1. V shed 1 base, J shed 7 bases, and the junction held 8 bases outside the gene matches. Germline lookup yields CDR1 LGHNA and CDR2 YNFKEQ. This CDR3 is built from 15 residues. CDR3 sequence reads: CASSQVAGQGGGYTF. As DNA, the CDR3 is TGTGCCAGCAGCCAAGTAGCTGGACAGGGCGGTGGCTACACCTTC.

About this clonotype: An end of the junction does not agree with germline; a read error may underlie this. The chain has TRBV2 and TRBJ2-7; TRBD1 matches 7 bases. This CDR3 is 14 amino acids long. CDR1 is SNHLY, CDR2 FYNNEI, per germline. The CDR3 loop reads CVSSQTGSLYEQYF. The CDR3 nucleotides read TGTGTCAGCAGTCAGACAGGGAGCTTGTACGAGCAGTACTTC.

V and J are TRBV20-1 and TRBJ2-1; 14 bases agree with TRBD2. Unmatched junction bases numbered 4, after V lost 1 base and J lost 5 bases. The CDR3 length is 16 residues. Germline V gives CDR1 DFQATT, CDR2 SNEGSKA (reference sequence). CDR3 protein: CSARAVTSGGDNEQFF. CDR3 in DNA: TGCAGTGCTAGAGCGGTGACTAGCGGGGGGGACAATGAGCAGTTCTTC.

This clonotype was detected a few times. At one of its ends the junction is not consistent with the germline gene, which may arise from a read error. The CDR3 is CATSLVGSSTDTQYF. CDR3 DNA: TGCGCCACCAGTTTGGTGGGATCTAGCACAGATACGCAGTATTTT. The chain links TRBV10-2 to TRBJ2-3; D is ambiguous. Germline V gene data show CDR1 as WSHSY and CDR2 as SAAADI. The length of the CDR3 is 15 residues.

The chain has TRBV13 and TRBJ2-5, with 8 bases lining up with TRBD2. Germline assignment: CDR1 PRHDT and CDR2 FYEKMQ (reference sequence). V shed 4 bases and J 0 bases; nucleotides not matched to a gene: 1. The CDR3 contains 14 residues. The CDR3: CASSWGLDQETQYF. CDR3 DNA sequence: TGTGCCAGCAGCTGGGGACTAGACCAAGAGACCCAGTACTTC.

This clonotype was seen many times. CDR3 protein: CSVRGGQYEQYF. The CDR3 DNA reads as TGCAGCGTTCGCGGGGGGCAGTACGAGCAGTACTTC. V gene TRBV29-1 combines with J gene TRBJ2-7; TRBD2 agrees at 8 bases. The CDR3 is 12 amino acids. Germline CDR1 and CDR2: SQVTM and ANQGSEA. The ends lost 5 bases at V and 4 bases at J; junction bases unmatched: 4.

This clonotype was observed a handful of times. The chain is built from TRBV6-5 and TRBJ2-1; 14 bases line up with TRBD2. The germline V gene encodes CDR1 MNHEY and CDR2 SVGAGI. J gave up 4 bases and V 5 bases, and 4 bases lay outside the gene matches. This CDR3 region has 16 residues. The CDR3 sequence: CASSRRLAGGYNEQFF. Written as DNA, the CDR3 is TGTGCCAGCAGTCGCCGACTAGCGGGGGGGTACAATGAGCAGTTCTTC.

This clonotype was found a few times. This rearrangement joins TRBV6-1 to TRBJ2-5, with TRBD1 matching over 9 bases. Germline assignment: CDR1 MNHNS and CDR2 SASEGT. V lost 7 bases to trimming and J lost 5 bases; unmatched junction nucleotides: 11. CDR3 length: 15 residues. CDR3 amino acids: CASILTGGEGETQYF. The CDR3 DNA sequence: TGTGCCAGCATTTTGACAGGGGGAGAGGGGGAGACCCAGTACTTC.

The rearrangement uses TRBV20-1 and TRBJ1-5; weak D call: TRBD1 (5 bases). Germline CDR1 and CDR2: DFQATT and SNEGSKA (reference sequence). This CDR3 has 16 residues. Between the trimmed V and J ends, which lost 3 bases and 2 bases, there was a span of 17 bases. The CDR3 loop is CSARRGLNEGNQPQHF. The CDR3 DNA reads TGCAGTGCTAGGAGGGGACTTAACGAAGGCAATCAGCCCCAGCATTTT.

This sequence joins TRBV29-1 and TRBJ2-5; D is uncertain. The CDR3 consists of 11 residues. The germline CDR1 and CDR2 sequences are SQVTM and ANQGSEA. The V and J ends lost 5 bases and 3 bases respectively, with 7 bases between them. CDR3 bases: TGCAGCGTTAGGGTAGAAGAGACCCAGTACTTC. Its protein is CSVRVEETQYF.

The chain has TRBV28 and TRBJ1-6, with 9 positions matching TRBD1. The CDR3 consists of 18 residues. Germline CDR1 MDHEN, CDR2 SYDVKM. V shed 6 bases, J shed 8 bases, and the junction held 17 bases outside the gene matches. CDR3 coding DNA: TGTGCCAGCAGCCCTAGGACAGGGGCAGGGGGAACCGATTCACCCCTCCACTTT. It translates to CASSPRTGAGGTDSPLHF.

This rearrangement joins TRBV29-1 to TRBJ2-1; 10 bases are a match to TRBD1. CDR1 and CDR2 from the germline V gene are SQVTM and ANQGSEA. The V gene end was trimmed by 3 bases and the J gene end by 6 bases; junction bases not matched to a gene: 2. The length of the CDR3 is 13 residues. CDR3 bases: TGCAGCGTTGAGGGACAGGGGAGCAATGAGCAGTTCTTC. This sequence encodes CSVEGQGSNEQFF.

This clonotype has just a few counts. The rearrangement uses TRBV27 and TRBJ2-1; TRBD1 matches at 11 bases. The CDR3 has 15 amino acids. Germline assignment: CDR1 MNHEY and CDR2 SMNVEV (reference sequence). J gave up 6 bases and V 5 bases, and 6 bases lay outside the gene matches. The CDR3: CASSPDRGPLNEQFF. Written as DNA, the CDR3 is TGTGCCAGCAGTCCGGACAGGGGGCCGCTCAATGAGCAGTTCTTC.

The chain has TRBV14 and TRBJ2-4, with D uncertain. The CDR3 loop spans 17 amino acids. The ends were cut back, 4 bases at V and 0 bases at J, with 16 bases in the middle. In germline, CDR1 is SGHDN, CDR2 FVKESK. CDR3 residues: CASSPAGMRLAKNIQYF. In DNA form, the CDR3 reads TGTGCCAGCAGCCCTGCTGGGATGAGATTAGCCAAAAACATTCAGTACTTC.